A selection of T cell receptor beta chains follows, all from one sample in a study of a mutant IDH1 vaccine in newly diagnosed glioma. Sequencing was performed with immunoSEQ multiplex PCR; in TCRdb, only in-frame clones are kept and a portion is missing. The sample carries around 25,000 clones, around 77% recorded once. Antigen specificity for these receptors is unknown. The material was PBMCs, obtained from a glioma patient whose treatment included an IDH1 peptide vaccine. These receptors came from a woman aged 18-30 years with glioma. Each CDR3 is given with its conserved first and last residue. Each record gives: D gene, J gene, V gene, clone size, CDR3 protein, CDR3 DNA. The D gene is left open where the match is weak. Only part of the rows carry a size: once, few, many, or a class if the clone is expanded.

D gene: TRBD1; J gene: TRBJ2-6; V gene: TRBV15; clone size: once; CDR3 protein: CATSSQDRGTSGANVLTF; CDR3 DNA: TGTGCCACCAGCAGTCAAGACAGGGGTACCTCTGGGGCCAACGTCCTGACTTTC
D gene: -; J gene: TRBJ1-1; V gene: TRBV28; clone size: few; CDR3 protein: CASSTSEILNTEAFF; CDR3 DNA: TGTGCCAGCAGTACCTCAGAGATCTTGAACACTGAAGCTTTCTTT
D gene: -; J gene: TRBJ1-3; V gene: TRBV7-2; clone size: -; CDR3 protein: CASSFSGNTIYF; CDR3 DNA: TGTGCCAGCAGCTTTTCTGGAAACACCATATATTTT
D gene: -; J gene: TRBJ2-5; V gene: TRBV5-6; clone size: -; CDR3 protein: CASRSDSQETQYF; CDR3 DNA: TGTGCCAGCAGGTCGGACAGTCAAGAGACCCAGTACTTC
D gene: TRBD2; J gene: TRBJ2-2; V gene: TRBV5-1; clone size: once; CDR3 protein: CASSLGTSGSPTGELFF; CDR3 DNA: TGCGCCAGCAGCCTGGGGACTAGCGGGAGCCCTACCGGGGAGCTGTTTTTT
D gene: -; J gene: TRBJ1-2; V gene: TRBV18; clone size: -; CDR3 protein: CASSPRGHGYTF; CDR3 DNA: TGTGCCAGCTCACCACGGGGGCATGGCTACACCTTC
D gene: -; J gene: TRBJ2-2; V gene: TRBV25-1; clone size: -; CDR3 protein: CASSELFTGELFF; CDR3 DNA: TGTGCCAGCAGTGAATTATTTACCGGGGAGCTGTTTTTT
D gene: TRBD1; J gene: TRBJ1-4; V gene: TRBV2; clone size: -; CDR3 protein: CASSGRGTANEKLFF; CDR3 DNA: TGTGCCAGCAGTGGTCGGGGGACAGCTAATGAAAAACTGTTTTTT
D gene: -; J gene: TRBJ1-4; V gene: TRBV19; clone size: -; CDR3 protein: CASSIGAGEVKEKLFF; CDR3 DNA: TGTGCCAGTAGTATTGGAGCGGGGGAAGTAAAGGAAAAACTGTTTTTT
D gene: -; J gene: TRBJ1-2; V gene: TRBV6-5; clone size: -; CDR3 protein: CASSYAKDSRNYGYTF; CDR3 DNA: TGTGCCAGCAGTTACGCGAAGGACAGCCGTAACTATGGCTACACCTTC
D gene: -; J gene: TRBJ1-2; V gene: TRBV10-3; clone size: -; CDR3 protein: CAISGTTIPYYGYTF; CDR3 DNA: TGTGCCATCAGTGGAACAACAATCCCCTACTATGGCTACACCTTC
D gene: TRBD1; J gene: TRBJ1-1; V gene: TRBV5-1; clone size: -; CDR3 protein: CASSFDRDRGLNTEAFF; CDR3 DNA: TGCGCCAGCAGCTTTGACCGGGACAGGGGCCTGAACACTGAAGCTTTCTTT
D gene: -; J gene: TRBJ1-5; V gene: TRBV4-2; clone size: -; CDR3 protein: CASSQGPLSNQPQHF; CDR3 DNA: TGTGCCAGCAGCCAAGGCCCCCTAAGCAATCAGCCCCAGCATTTT
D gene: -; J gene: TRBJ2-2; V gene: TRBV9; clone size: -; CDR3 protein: CASSPTPENTGELFF; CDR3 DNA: TGTGCCAGCAGCCCGACGCCCGAGAACACCGGGGAGCTGTTTTTT
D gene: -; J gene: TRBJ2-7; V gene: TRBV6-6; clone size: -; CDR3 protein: CASTQGSPYEQYF; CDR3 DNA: TGTGCCAGCACACAGGGATCCCCCTACGAGCAGTACTTC
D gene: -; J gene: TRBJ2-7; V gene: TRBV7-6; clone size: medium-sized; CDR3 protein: CASSSSGYSYEQYF; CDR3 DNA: TGTGCCAGCAGCTCCTCGGGGTACTCCTACGAGCAGTACTTC
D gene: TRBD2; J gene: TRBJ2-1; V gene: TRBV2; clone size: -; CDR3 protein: CASSGPSGGADNEQFF; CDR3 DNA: TGTGCCAGCAGTGGGCCTAGCGGGGGGGCCGACAATGAGCAGTTCTTC
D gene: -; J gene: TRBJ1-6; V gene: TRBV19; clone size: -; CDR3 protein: CASSSGASSSPLHF; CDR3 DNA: TGTGCCAGTAGTTCCGGGGCCTCGTCATCACCCCTCCACTTT
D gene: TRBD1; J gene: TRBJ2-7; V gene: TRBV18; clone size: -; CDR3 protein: CATHKSGTGQIEQYF; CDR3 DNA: TGTGCCACTCACAAATCCGGGACAGGGCAAATTGAGCAGTACTTC
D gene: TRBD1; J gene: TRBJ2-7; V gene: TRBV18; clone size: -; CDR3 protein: CASSPQGESYEQYF; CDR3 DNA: TGTGCCAGCTCACCGCAGGGGGAAAGCTACGAGCAGTACTTC
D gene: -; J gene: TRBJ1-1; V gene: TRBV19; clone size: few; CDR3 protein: CASTATPLNTEAFF; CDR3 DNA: TGTGCCAGTACTGCGACTCCTCTGAACACTGAAGCTTTCTTT
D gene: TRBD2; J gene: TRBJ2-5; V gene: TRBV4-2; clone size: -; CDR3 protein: CASSQGTSGETQYF; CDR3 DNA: TGTGCCAGCAGCCAAGGGACTAGCGGGGAGACCCAGTACTTC